The 3 T cell receptor beta chains reported below all come from one sample, sequenced in a study of T-cell memory formation after mild COVID-19. TCRdb itself ran the 5' RACE reads through MiXCR, one entry per CDR3 protein. The sample yields some 290,000 distinct CDR3 sequences, around 16% seen once. The sequencing input was PBMCs or a T cell subset sorted from them (not recorded which). The source is a man aged 18 to 29 who had mild COVID-19 (a few samples of this study predate the infection). Cell type and time point are not known.

This clonotype has only a few counts. The rearrangement uses TRBV25-1 and TRBJ2-1; TRBD2 matches at 8 bases. CDR3 size: 15 residues. With V trimmed by 2 bases and J by 5 bases, 5 bases remained unmatched. CDR1 MGHDK and CDR2 SYGVNS come from the germline V gene. Here the CDR3 reads CASSERGGYDNEQFF. The CDR3 nucleotides read TGTGCCAGCAGTGAACGCGGGGGGTACGACAATGAGCAGTTCTTC.

V usage is TRBV5-1 and J usage is TRBJ2-3; D possibly matches TRBD1 or TRBD2 (5 bases each). Germline V CDR1 and CDR2: SGHRS, YFSETQ. The CDR3 covers 17 residues. V shed 4 bases and J shed 2 bases, with 20 bases lying between them. This CDR3 reads CASSRGRPIPLTDTQYF. CDR3 sequence (DNA): TGCGCCAGCAGCCGGGGACGTCCAATCCCCCTCACAGATACGCAGTATTTT.

The chain is built from TRBV20-1 and TRBJ1-5, with 7 bases fitting TRBD1. V was clipped by 1 base and J by 6 bases; unmatched bases: 12. This CDR3 comprises 16 residues. Germline CDR1 and CDR2: DFQATT and SNEGSKA (reference sequence). CDR3 residues: CSARGFRGGAGQPQHF. The CDR3 DNA is TGCAGTGCTAGAGGGTTCAGAGGGGGCGCGGGTCAGCCCCAGCATTTT.